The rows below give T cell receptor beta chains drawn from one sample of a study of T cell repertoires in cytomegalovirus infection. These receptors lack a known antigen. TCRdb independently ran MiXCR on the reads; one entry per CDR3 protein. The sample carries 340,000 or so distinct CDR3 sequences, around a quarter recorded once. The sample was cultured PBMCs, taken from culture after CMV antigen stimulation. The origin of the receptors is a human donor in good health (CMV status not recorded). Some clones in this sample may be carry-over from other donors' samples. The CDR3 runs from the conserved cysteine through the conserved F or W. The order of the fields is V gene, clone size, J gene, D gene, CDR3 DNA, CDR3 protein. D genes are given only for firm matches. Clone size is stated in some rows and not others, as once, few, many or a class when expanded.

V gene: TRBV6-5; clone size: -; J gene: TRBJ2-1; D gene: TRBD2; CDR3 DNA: TGTGCCAGCAGTTACTCGAGTCTAGCGGGAGGGATTAATGAGCAGTTCTTC; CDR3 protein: CASSYSSLAGGINEQFF
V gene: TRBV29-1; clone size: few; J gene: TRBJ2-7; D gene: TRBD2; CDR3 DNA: TGCAGCGGTGGGACTAGCGGGAGGGAGCAGTACTTC; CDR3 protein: CSGGTSGREQYF
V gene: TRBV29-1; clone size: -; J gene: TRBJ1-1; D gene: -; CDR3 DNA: TGCAGCGTTGAAGATTACGGGGAAGGGAACACTGAAGCTTTCTTT; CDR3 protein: CSVEDYGEGNTEAFF
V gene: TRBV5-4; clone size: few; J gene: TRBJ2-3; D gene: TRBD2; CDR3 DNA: TGTGCCAGCAGCTTTCGACTAGCGAGCGGCACAGATACGCAGTATTTT; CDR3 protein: CASSFRLASGTDTQYF
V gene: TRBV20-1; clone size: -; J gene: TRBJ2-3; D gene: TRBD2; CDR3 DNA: TGCAGTGCTACGCTAGCGGGAGCAGATACGCAGTATTTT; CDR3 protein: CSATLAGADTQYF
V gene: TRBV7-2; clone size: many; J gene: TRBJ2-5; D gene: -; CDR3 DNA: TGTGCCAGCAGCTCCCTGGTGGGGGGCCTGGGAGAGACCCAGTACTTC; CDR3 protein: CASSSLVGGLGETQYF
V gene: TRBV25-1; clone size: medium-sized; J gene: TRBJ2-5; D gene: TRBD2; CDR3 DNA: TGTGCCAGCAGTGACCCCGGGAGGCTCGAGACCCAGTACTTC; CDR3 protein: CASSDPGRLETQYF
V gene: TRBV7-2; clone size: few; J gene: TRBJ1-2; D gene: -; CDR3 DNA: TGTGCCAGCAGCCCCATCGATGGCTACACCTTC; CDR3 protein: CASSPIDGYTF
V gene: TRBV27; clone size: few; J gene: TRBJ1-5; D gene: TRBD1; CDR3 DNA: TGTGCCAGCAGTTTACACGGGACAGGGGATCAGCCCCAGCATTTT; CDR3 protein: CASSLHGTGDQPQHF
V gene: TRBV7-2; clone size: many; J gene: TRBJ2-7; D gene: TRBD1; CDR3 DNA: TGTGCCAGCAGCTTGCAGGGGGACTCCTACGAGCAGTACTTC; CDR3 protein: CASSLQGDSYEQYF
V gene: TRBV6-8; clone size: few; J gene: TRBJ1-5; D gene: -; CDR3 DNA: TGTGCCAGCAGTTACTCGAGAGAGGGGGGCCAGCATTTT; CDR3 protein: CASSYSREGGQHF
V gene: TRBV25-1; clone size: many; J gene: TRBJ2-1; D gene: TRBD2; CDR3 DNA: TGTGCCAGCAGTGATAGCGGGAGGGCTACTGAGCAGTTCTTC; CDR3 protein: CASSDSGRATEQFF
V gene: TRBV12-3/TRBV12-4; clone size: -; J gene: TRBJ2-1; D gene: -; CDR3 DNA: TGTGCCAGCAGTCCGTCCCCTAGCGTAAGATTTGGCAATGAGCAGTTCTTC; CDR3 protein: CASSPSPSVRFGNEQFF